The subject of this entry is one T cell receptor beta chain. These data belong to a study of blood T cell repertoires in COVID-19. The CDR3 has 16 amino acids. CDR1 LNHNV and CDR2 YYDKDF come from the germline V gene (reference sequence). V lost 0 bases and J 2 bases, leaving 11 bases between the germline ends. The method was immunoSEQ multiplex PCR; TCRdb's version includes in-frame clones alone and lacks a portion of them. Of about 35,000 clones listed, around 87% are singletons. The chain employs TRBV15 and TRBJ1-5; no firm D call. This sequence originates from a human donor in a cohort sampled during active COVID-19. Specimen: peripheral blood. CDR3 amino acids: CATSRDSDTRNQPQHF. As DNA, the CDR3 is TGTGCCACCAGCAGAGATAGTGACACGCGCAATCAGCCCCAGCATTTT.